Included here is one TCR beta chain sequence, with context. This specimen belongs to a study of blood T cell repertoires in COVID-19. Across the study: Sites in the United States, Italy and Spain provided acute and convalescent COVID-19 samples. In each case, the material was cDNA or gDNA derived from T cells, B-cell-depleted T cells, or PBMCs.

Original processing methods: Estimates of nucleated cell counts were drawn from the amplification of reference gene primers. The data were produced by immunoSEQ multiplex PCR, yet TCRdb's version contains in-frame clones alone and is incomplete. Clone size and V and J calls were adopted from that table, with D and trimming inferred from the DNA. The profile shows some 50,000 clones, approximately 85% of them singletons. The TCR sequence derives from a human donor in a cohort sampled during active COVID-19. The donor label of this sample is uncertain. The sample consisted of peripheral blood.

CDR3 sequence (DNA): TGTGCCAGCAGCTCCGACAGGGTAGGCCCGCTGAGTGAGCAGTTCTTC. Amino acid sequence: CASSSDRVGPLSEQFF. This chain links TRBV7-3 with TRBJ2-1; 7 positions agree with TRBD1. The CDR3 has 16 amino acids. The V gene end was trimmed by 4 bases and the J gene end by 9 bases; junction bases not matched to a gene: 15. Looked up from germline, CDR1 is SGHTA and CDR2 is FQGTGA. The whole variable domain, filled in from reference TRBV7-3 and TRBJ2-1, reads GAGVSQTPSNKVTEKGKYVELRCDPISGHTALYWYRQSLGQGPEFLIYFQGTGAADDSGLPNDRFFAVRPEGSVSTLKIQRTERGDSAVYLCASSSDRVGPLSEQFFGPGTRLTVL.